This TCR beta chain was sequenced in a study of shared clonotypes between healthy human individuals (TCRdb year 2020). Some background on the complete study: A couple of women and a few men aged 18 to 49 years were included in the cohort. For each donor, three plates each were used for CD4 naive and CD4 memory, two plates were used for CD8 naive, and one plate was used for CD8 memory. Blood TCR repertoires of five healthy adults were deeply sequenced to estimate repertoire size and the extent of clonotype sharing between individuals. To increase sequencing depth and limit assay-specific biases, TCR repertoire library preparation and sequencing were carried out by different laboratories using diverse techniques. Leukapheresis yielded between about 0.94 and 10 billion PBMCs per donor. Study-wide conclusions, independent of this receptor: Across a handful of donors, about 5.2% of naive CD4, roughly 3.5% of naive CD8, around 2.5% of memory CD4, and over 0.35% of memory CD8 clonotypes were shared. Even with the large sequencing depth, rarefaction of the sorted-subset datasets indicated that sequencing was incomplete. Because the study included only a small number of donors, the genetic and exposure-history diversity represented was limited. Pairwise subsampling indicated that sequencing depth was expected to affect the degree of clonotype sharing among donors. Only blood was sampled, and tissue TCR repertoires likely differ from those in blood. Clonotypes shared by all four sorted-subset donors showed higher generation probabilities than non-shared clonotypes. Naive subsets generally had larger estimated clonotype richness than memory subsets did.

The CDR3 runs 15 residues from the cysteine to the phenylalanine. Of all the DNA, just the CDR3 is kept, 45 bases in frame from base 1. V is trimmed back by 6 bases and J by 2 bases, and the junction contains 10 bases that no gene match accounts for. Reading the germline V gene (reference sequence) gives CDR1 LNHNV and CDR2 YYDKDF. Using the deep immunoSEQ assay, TCR CDR3 regions were amplified from genomic DNA by multiplex PCR. For each cell subset, the extracted genomic DNA was distributed evenly across all wells of several immunoSEQ 96-well plates, and each plate served as one replicate. For sorted subsets, each replicate PCR was loaded with 200 ng genomic DNA, equivalent to 32,000 or so T cell genomes. Purified libraries were quantified with a Qubit 3.0 fluorometer, sized on a Bioanalyzer 2100, and re-quantified with the KAPA Library Quantification kit. Each immunoSEQ 96-well plate was sequenced on its own single-read 150-cycle Illumina NextSeq 550 flow cell. The authors' analysis ran thus. The immunoSEQ output contained only junctional sequences without quality scores, so filtering could not match that applied to full-length reads. Sequences were annotated with PyIR, a Python wrapper for IgBLAST v1.9, using IMGT germline references to assign V/J genes and CDR3. Reads were filtered out if the reads had weak V/J assignments (E-value above 1e-6), no CDR3, stop codons, out-of-frame junctions, or ambiguous translated residues. V3J clonotypes were defined by identical inferred V gene, J gene, and CDR3 amino acid sequence. The percentage overlap between two repertoires was calculated by dividing the number of shared unique clonotypes by the size of the smaller repertoire. Richness of each repertoire was evaluated using RTK rarefaction, the Chao1 estimator, and Recon v2.1 estimates of unobserved clonotypes. OLGA was used to compute generation probabilities for all TCRbeta clonotypes that the gDNA method yielded from four donors. Not all clones reach the TCRdb copy of this immuneACCESS table, which keeps in-frame sequences only. Checked studies attribute under half of the gap to unresolved V genes and leave the rest unexplained. V, J and clone size reflect that table, while D and trimming were determined from the DNA. Across this sample there are 2 million to 2.5 million clones, with approximately 94% seen only once. The ten largest make up 0.1% to 0.15% of the sample.

Donors were healthy HIV-negative adults with no recently reported acute infections or vaccinations. All donors were Caucasian adults living in Nashville, Tennessee, USA. CD4+ T cells were enriched by magnetic negative selection, after which naive cells were positively selected on CD45RA and the negative fraction was taken as the memory subset. After blood collection by leukapheresis, PBMCs were isolated using Ficoll-Histopaque density gradient centrifugation and then cryopreserved in the vapor phase of liquid nitrogen. Analytical flow cytometry was used to check the purity and quantity of each magnetically sorted T cell population. Genomic DNA was isolated from each sorted fraction and quantified by UV absorbance on a Nanodrop 2000c. As regards this clone: The antigen this receptor binds is unknown. The record has no base qualities; no much larger clone is one base away.

Sequenced: naive CD4+ T cells sorted from blood. The cell subset or site tag for this specimen amounts to: CD45RA+ positively selected. This clonotype was sampled from a man between 18 and 29 years old in good health. The sequence is built from TRBV15 and TRBJ2-7; 7 junctional bases match TRBD1. CDR3 protein: CATSHGRTGTYEQYF. The DNA sequence is given as TGTGCCACCAGTCATGGACGGACAGGTACCTACGAGCAGTACTTC.